This TCR beta chain emerged from a study of cytomegalovirus exposure and HLA in healthy donors. Only a few counts were recorded for this clone. Primers for the PCR totalled 60 Vbeta and 13 Jbeta. Using immunoSEQ multiplex PCR, the repertoire was profiled, and TCRdb retains in-frame clones only, with some absent. The sample contains 170,000 or so clones, around four fifths of which appear only once. Sequencing was performed on PBMCs. The TCR sequence derives from a girl aged 10-17 years in good health and CMV-seropositive.

CDR3 DNA: TGTGCCAGCTCAAAAGCGGGGCAAGAGACCCAGTACTTC. Translation: CASSKAGQETQYF. The chain recombines TRBV25-1 with TRBJ2-5, with 7 bases that match TRBD2. Germline V gives CDR1 MGHDK, CDR2 SYGVNS. This CDR3 has 13 amino acids. The V gene end was trimmed by 8 bases and the J gene end by 2 bases; junction bases not matched to a gene: 5. The whole variable domain, remainder taken from reference TRBV25-1 and TRBJ2-5, is EADIYQTPRYLVIGTGKKITLECSQTMGHDKMYWYQQDPGMELHLIHYSYGVNSTEKGDLSSESTVSRIRTEHFPLTLESARPSHTSQYLCASSKAGQETQYFGPGTRLLVL.